Below, one T cell receptor beta chain is given with its context. The entry originates in a study of technical replicates of blood from a few donors. Trimming took 4 bases from V and 1 from J, leaving 10 bases between them. Germline V gene data show CDR1 as KGHSH and CDR2 as LQKENI. The CDR3 contains 14 residues. Method: immunoSEQ multiplex PCR; TCRdb's copy keeps in-frame clones and lacks some. The sample shows just over 80,000 clones, 96% of them seen only once. The chain carries TRBV18 and TRBJ1-1; TRBD1 might be the D (6 bases). The clonotype was recovered from a human donor in good health. The sequenced sample was T cells isolated from PBMCs. In nucleotides, the CDR3 is TGTGCCAGCTCACGGTCGGACAGGAACACTGAAGCTTTCTTT. It translates to CASSRSDRNTEAFF. Full variable domain (remainder filled in from reference TRBV18 and TRBJ1-1): NAGVMQNPRHLVRRRGQEARLRCSPMKGHSHVYWYRQLPEEGLKFMVYLQKENIIDESGMPKERFSAEFPKEGPSILRIQQVVRGDSAAYFCASSRSDRNTEAFFGQGTRLTVV.